This entry describes one T cell receptor beta chain. This sample was included in a study of blood T cells in healthy people across ages. The second PCR ran 7 to 11 cycles with a sample-barcoded 5' primer and J-beta primers. Each CDR3 protein gets one entry after TCRdb re-called the 5' RACE reads with MiXCR. Of 1.5 million to 2 million distinct CDR3 sequences listed, about 35% are singletons. V gave up 4 bases and J gave up 1 base, with 7 bases separating them. Looked up from germline, CDR1 is ENHRY and CDR2 is SYGVKD. CDR3 length equals 13 residues. The receptor was isolated from a woman in her twenties or thirties in good health. The V gene is TRBV10-3, the J gene TRBJ2-5, with D tentatively TRBD2 (5 bases). Source material: blood. CDR3 sequence reads: CAISVGLQETQYF. The CDR3 bases are TGTGCCATCAGTGTCGGACTCCAAGAGACCCAGTACTTC.